Each of the 13 T cell receptor beta chains below was sequenced from the same sample in a study of CD8 T cells in Susac syndrome. Random hexamers served to reverse transcribe roughly 0.5 to 1 ug RNA. TCRdb reanalysed the immunoSEQ multiplex PCR reads using MiXCR and keeps one entry per CDR3 protein. This table holds around 150,000 distinct CDR3 sequences, just under 95% found once. What was sequenced was CD8+ T cells from PBMCs. The receptors originated from a human donor with Susac syndrome.

Notes on this clonotype: A junction end diverges from the germline sequence, so it may reflect a read error. The rearrangement joins TRBV29-1 to TRBJ2-5, with no clear D. CDR1 is SQVTM, CDR2 ANQGSEA, per germline. The CDR3 is 14 residues long. The CDR3 spells CSGETVTHGETQYF. CDR3 bases: TGCAGCGGTGAAACCGTGACTCACGGAGAGACCCAGTACTTC.

V is TRBV4-1 and J is TRBJ1-1; 8 bases align to TRBD1. Germline CDR1 reads MGHRA; CDR2 reads YSYEKL. The CDR3 runs to 15 residues. Trimming took 1 base from V and 2 from J; bases not matched to a gene: 3. This CDR3 is CASSQAQGANTEAFF. The CDR3 bases are TGCGCCAGCAGCCAAGCCCAGGGGGCTAACACTGAAGCTTTCTTT.

V gene TRBV19 combines with J gene TRBJ2-5; 9 bases match TRBD2. The germline V gene encodes CDR1 LNHDA and CDR2 SQIVND (reference sequence). CDR3 length equals 19 residues. The J segment lost 5 bases and the V segment lost 0 bases, leaving 16 bases of the junction unmatched. For the CDR3, the DNA is TGTGCCAGTAGTATAGATCGTAGTTCTAGCGGGATTGTAGGGGAGACCCAGTACTTC. Residues: CASSIDRSSSGIVGETQYF. The entire variable domain, with the rest obtained from reference TRBV19 and TRBJ2-5, is as follows: DGGITQSPKYLFRKEGQNVTLSCEQNLNHDAMYWYRQDPGQGLRLIYYSQIVNDFQKGDIAEGYSVSREKKESFPLTVTSAQKNPTAFYLCASSIDRSSSGIVGETQYFGPGTRLLVL.

The sample holds a few counts of this clonotype. The rearrangement uses TRBV4-1 and TRBJ2-4, with D unclear. The CDR3 totals 14 residues. With 1 base removed from V and 0 bases from J, the gap between germline ends came to 4 bases. Per the germline V gene, CDR1 is MGHRA and CDR2 is YSYEKL. DNA for the CDR3: TGCGCCAGCAGCCAAGGGTCAGCCAAAAACATTCAGTACTTC. This translates into CASSQGSAKNIQYF.

The V gene is TRBV4-1, the J gene TRBJ1-1; D perhaps matches TRBD1 (6 bases). Trimming took 0 bases from V and 6 from J, leaving 20 bases between them. Looked up from germline, CDR1 is MGHRA and CDR2 is YSYEKL. This CDR3 has 17 amino acids. CDR3 sequence reads: CASSQDFRTGKDPEAFF. The CDR3 DNA is TGCGCCAGCAGCCAAGATTTTCGTACAGGGAAAGATCCTGAAGCTTTCTTT.

V and J are TRBV15 and TRBJ2-7; D is ambiguous. The V end was cut by 2 bases, the J end by 11 bases, with 22 bases between. In germline, CDR1 is LNHNV, CDR2 YYDKDF (reference sequence). The CDR3 has 15 amino acids. CDR3 DNA: TGTGCCACCAGCAGATCTAGAGGTGCAGAAAGGGCGGAGTACTTC. It codes for CATSRSRGAERAEYF.

This chain connects TRBV29-1 to TRBJ2-1; D may be TRBD2 (6 bases). The CDR3 has 15 residues. Trimming removed 6 bases at V and 4 bases at J, with 19 bases between. The germline CDR1 and CDR2 sequences are SQVTM and ANQGSEA. The CDR3 here is CSVAGTGARYNEQFF. The CDR3 nucleotides are TGCAGCGTAGCCGGGACTGGAGCTCGGTACAATGAGCAGTTCTTC.

The chain carries TRBV5-1 and TRBJ2-3, with a tentative D call TRBD2 (6 bases). The CDR3 spans 15 residues. Trimming stripped 5 bases from V and 5 bases from J, with 18 bases between. Looked up from germline, CDR1 is SGHRS and CDR2 is YFSETQ. CDR3 protein: CASSLTSLTGDTQYF. The CDR3 DNA is TGCGCCAGCAGTCTGACTAGTCTGACGGGAGATACGCAGTATTTT. The variable domain in full, completed from reference TRBV5-1 and TRBJ2-3, reads KAGVTQTPRYLIKTRGQQVTLSCSPISGHRSVSWYQQTPGQGLQFLFEYFSETQRNKGNFPGRFSGRQFSNSRSEMNVSTLELGDSALYLCASSLTSLTGDTQYFGPGTRLTVL.

V and J are TRBV19 and TRBJ1-2; possibly TRBD1 for D (5 bases). The V end lost 3 bases, the J end lost 5 bases, and 16 bases lay between the germline ends. Germline V CDR1 and CDR2: LNHDA, SQIVND (reference sequence). This CDR3 has 15 residues. DNA of the CDR3: TGTGCCAGTAGTATTTCGGCAGGGTCGACGTATGGCTACACCTTC. Translating it yields CASSISAGSTYGYTF.

For the CDR3, the DNA is TGTGCCAGCACCCGGACTAGCGAGGATACGCAGTATTTT. This translates into CASTRTSEDTQYF. V and J are TRBV7-9 and TRBJ2-3, with TRBD2 identical over 9 bases. This CDR3 region has 13 residues. Per germline, CDR1 SEHNR and CDR2 FQNEAQ (reference sequence). The junction had 5 bases not matched to a gene; V was cut back by 7 bases and J by 6 bases.

The DNA of the CDR3 is TGTGCCACCCTCGGGAGGGTATGGACTGAAGCTTTCTTT. Its translation is CATLGRVWTEAFF. V usage is TRBV19 and J usage is TRBJ1-1; no clear D gene. The CDR3 consists of 13 residues. In germline, CDR1 is LNHDA, CDR2 SQIVND (reference sequence). V gave up 10 bases and J gave up 5 bases, with 17 bases separating them.

The chain is built from TRBV30 and TRBJ2-1; TRBD2 matches 8 bases. Per germline, CDR1 GTSNPN and CDR2 SVGIG (reference sequence). V trimming: 4 bases; J trimming: 4 bases; junction bases outside the gene matches: 6. The CDR3 is 14 residues long. DNA for the CDR3: TGTGCCTGGAATCTAGCGGGCGGGTACAATGAGCAGTTCTTC. Encoded protein: CAWNLAGGYNEQFF. Filled out from reference TRBV30 and TRBJ2-1, the complete variable domain reads SQTIHQWPATLVQPVGSPLSLECTVEGTSNPNLYWYRQAAGRGLQLLFYSVGIGQISSEVPQNLSASRPQDRQFILSSKKLLLSDSGFYLCAWNLAGGYNEQFFGPGTRLTVL.

The V call is TRBV12-3 or TRBV12-4, the J call TRBJ2-3, with D unclear. The CDR3 has 13 residues. V lost 4 bases, J lost 6 bases, and 11 bases lay in between. The DNA for the CDR3 is TGTGCCAGCAGTTACGTGAATGACGATACGCAGTATTTT. It specifies CASSYVNDDTQYF.